Listed below are T cell receptor beta chains from one sample, sequenced in a study of Ad26.COV2.S vaccination and SARS-CoV-2 variants. Sequencing was performed with immunoSEQ multiplex PCR; in TCRdb, only in-frame clones are kept and a portion is missing. The data contain about 350,000 clones, about 85% of them seen just once; the ten biggest clones take up roughly 3.5%. Material: peripheral blood, obtained in a trial of Ad26.COV2.S vaccine versus placebo. Every receptor here comes from a person between 18 and 65 years old who received the Ad26.COV2.S COVID-19 vaccine or a placebo. Both conserved end residues are part of each CDR3. D genes are given only for firm matches. Size values are once, few and many counts, or a class for expanded clones, and some rows have none.

J: TRBJ2-2
V: TRBV5-4
size: -
D: -
CDR3: CASSLQFNTGELFF
DNA: TGTGCCAGCAGCTTACAGTTCAACACCGGGGAGCTGTTTTTT

J: TRBJ1-2
V: TRBV6-5
size: -
D: -
CDR3: CASRQGSAAYGYTF
DNA: TGTGCCAGCAGACAGGGAAGCGCGGCATATGGCTACACCTTC

J: TRBJ2-7
V: TRBV2
size: few
D: -
CDR3: CASTRDPPAGEQYF
DNA: TGTGCCAGCACCCGGGACCCCCCCGCAGGAGAGCAGTACTTC

J: TRBJ2-3
V: TRBV20-1
size: -
D: -
CDR3: CSANSADTQYF
DNA: TGCAGTGCAAACTCGGCAGATACGCAGTATTTT

J: TRBJ2-5
V: TRBV6-4
size: few
D: TRBD2
CDR3: CASILSQGASGRGLEETQYF
DNA: TGTGCCAGCATCTTATCACAGGGGGCTAGCGGGAGGGGGTTGGAGGAGACCCAGTACTTC

J: TRBJ1-3
V: TRBV19
size: many
D: TRBD1
CDR3: CASSKDLTGGVSGNTIYF
DNA: TGTGCCAGTAGTAAAGACCTTACAGGGGGCGTCTCTGGAAACACCATATATTTT

J: TRBJ2-3
V: TRBV9
size: -
D: TRBD1
CDR3: CASSGGQGAKDTQYF
DNA: TGTGCCAGCAGCGGTGGACAGGGGGCAAAAGATACGCAGTATTTT

J: TRBJ1-1
V: TRBV27
size: -
D: -
CDR3: CASSLYGNTEAFF
DNA: TGTGCCAGCAGTTTATATGGGAACACTGAAGCTTTCTTT

J: TRBJ2-1
V: TRBV9
size: -
D: TRBD2
CDR3: CASSTHSGGWNEQFF
DNA: TGTGCCAGCAGCACCCACTCCGGGGGGTGGAATGAGCAGTTCTTC

J: TRBJ1-1
V: TRBV4-3
size: once
D: -
CDR3: CASSQDLTLGGYTEAFF
DNA: TGCGCCAGCAGCCAAGATCTTACTTTGGGGGGGTATACTGAAGCTTTCTTT

J: TRBJ1-5
V: TRBV28
size: -
D: -
CDR3: CASSSPTEGRPQHF
DNA: TGTGCCAGCAGTTCACCGACAGAGGGGAGGCCCCAGCATTTT

J: TRBJ1-5
V: TRBV6-5
size: -
D: TRBD1
CDR3: CASQQGDNQPQHF
DNA: TGTGCCAGCCAACAGGGGGACAATCAGCCCCAGCATTTT

J: TRBJ1-4
V: TRBV6-5
size: -
D: -
CDR3: CASSQGATSNEKLFF
DNA: TGTGCCAGCAGTCAGGGCGCAACCTCTAATGAAAAACTGTTTTTT

J: TRBJ2-1
V: TRBV24-1
size: -
D: TRBD2
CDR3: CATSDRLAGVYNEQFF
DNA: TGTGCCACCAGTGACAGACTAGCGGGAGTTTACAATGAGCAGTTCTTC

J: TRBJ2-7
V: TRBV9
size: -
D: TRBD2
CDR3: CASSVGGTTAYEQYF
DNA: TGTGCCAGCAGCGTAGGGGGGACTACCGCCTACGAGCAGTACTTC

J: TRBJ2-1
V: TRBV9
size: -
D: -
CDR3: CASSSGLLTYNEQFF
DNA: TGTGCCAGCAGCTCGGGACTGTTAACCTACAATGAGCAGTTCTTC

J: TRBJ2-1
V: TRBV5-1
size: -
D: -
CDR3: CASSSGGASEYNEQFF
DNA: TGCGCCAGCAGCTCGGGGGGCGCTAGCGAATACAATGAGCAGTTCTTC

J: TRBJ2-1
V: TRBV7-2
size: -
D: -
CDR3: CASSLSNEQFF
DNA: TGTGCCAGCAGCTTATCCAATGAGCAGTTCTTC

J: TRBJ1-1
V: TRBV18
size: -
D: -
CDR3: CASSPLVRGMNTEAFF
DNA: TGTGCCAGCTCACCACTTGTTCGGGGGATGAACACTGAAGCTTTCTTT

J: TRBJ1-3
V: TRBV15
size: once
D: -
CDR3: CATSRVGGAKNTIYF
DNA: TGTGCCACCAGCAGAGTAGGAGGGGCTAAAAACACCATATATTTT

J: TRBJ2-7
V: TRBV5-4
size: -
D: TRBD2
CDR3: CASSLGAGDEQYF
DNA: TGTGCCAGCAGCTTGGGAGCGGGGGACGAGCAGTACTTC

J: TRBJ2-5
V: TRBV30
size: -
D: -
CDR3: CAWSDPRYWGQETQYF
DNA: TGTGCCTGGAGTGACCCACGTTACTGGGGGCAAGAGACCCAGTACTTC

J: TRBJ1-4
V: TRBV7-9
size: -
D: TRBD1
CDR3: CASSLTTGGIEKLFF
DNA: TGTGCCAGCAGCCTAACGACAGGGGGAATTGAAAAACTGTTTTTT

J: TRBJ2-5
V: TRBV5-6
size: -
D: TRBD1
CDR3: CASSTVGTGDWETQYF
DNA: TGTGCCAGCAGCACCGTGGGGACAGGGGATTGGGAGACCCAGTACTTC

J: TRBJ2-7
V: TRBV19
size: -
D: TRBD2
CDR3: CASTPGLEASEQYF
DNA: TGTGCCAGTACCCCCGGACTAGAGGCGTCCGAGCAGTACTTC

J: TRBJ2-5
V: TRBV4-1
size: -
D: TRBD2
CDR3: CASGHEEGGLSGGPAETQYF
DNA: TGCGCCAGCGGCCATGAGGAAGGGGGCTTGAGCGGGGGGCCCGCAGAGACCCAGTACTTC

J: TRBJ2-3
V: TRBV11-2
size: -
D: TRBD2
CDR3: CASSTRAGPSGSTDTQYF
DNA: TGTGCCAGCAGCACTAGGGCAGGGCCTAGCGGAAGCACAGATACGCAGTATTTT